These 16 T cell receptor beta chains came from one sample sequenced in a study of beta chain features in type 1 diabetes. These receptors are not linked to any known antigen. Reverse transcription of all isolated RNA meant that expressed TCRB transcripts were sequenced. Libraries were prepared by immunoSEQ multiplex PCR; TCRdb keeps only in-frame clonotypes and omits some of them. The repertoire holds under 350,000 clones, with roughly 13% as singletons. Study results and limitations: Type 1 diabetes patients had moderately but significantly shorter TCRB CDR3s in all four CD4+ subsets.

The specimen was naive CD4+ T cells from blood. Receptor source: a man aged 30 to 39 with type 1 diabetes.

The V call is TRBV18, the J call TRBJ2-7; TRBD1 matches 7 bases. J gave up 2 bases and V 3 bases, and 7 bases lay outside the gene matches. There are 15 residues in the CDR3. Germline CDR1 and CDR2: KGHSH and LQKENI. The CDR3 protein is CASSPASGTAYEQYF. In DNA form, the CDR3 reads TGTGCCAGCTCACCGGCGTCCGGGACAGCCTACGAGCAGTACTTC.

The V and J genes are TRBV5-1 and TRBJ2-7; 9 bases match TRBD2. The CDR3 runs 17 residues. Germline V gives CDR1 SGHRS, CDR2 YFSETQ. V shed 3 bases, J shed 0 bases, and the junction held 10 bases outside the gene matches. CDR3 DNA: TGCGCCAGCAGCTGGGGTCAGACTAGCGGTTACTCCTACGAGCAGTACTTC. The encoded protein is CASSWGQTSGYSYEQYF.

The V gene is TRBV19, the J gene TRBJ2-6; no firm D call. Trimming left V 4 bases short and J 0 bases short, with 7 bases between. This CDR3 spans 15 amino acids. Germline V gene sequence: CDR1 LNHDA, CDR2 SQIVND (reference sequence). CDR3 region: CASSSMASGANVLTF. CDR3 nucleotide sequence: TGTGCCAGTAGTAGTATGGCCTCTGGGGCCAACGTCCTGACTTTC.

The rearrangement joins TRBV7-2 to TRBJ2-5; TRBD2 is a possible D gene (6 bases). V lost 3 bases to trimming and J lost 2 bases, with 7 bases between them. The CDR3 sequence is 13 residues long. The germline CDR1 and CDR2 sequences are SGHTA and FQGNSA. CDR3 amino acids: CASSFGLQETQYF. As DNA, the CDR3 is TGTGCCAGCAGCTTTGGACTACAAGAGACCCAGTACTTC. Looking up the rest from reference TRBV7-2 and TRBJ2-5 gives the full variable domain: GAGVSQSPSNKVTEKGKDVELRCDPISGHTALYWYRQSLGQGLEFLIYFQGNSAPDKSGLPSDRFSAERTGGSVSTLTIQRTQQEDSAVYLCASSFGLQETQYFGPGTRLLVL.

The rearrangement links TRBV5-1 to TRBJ2-3; TRBD2 agrees at 9 bases. The CDR3 is 15 residues long. J was trimmed by 1 base and V by 4 bases; bases with no gene match: 4. CDR1 is SGHRS and CDR2 is YFSETQ in the germline V gene. CDR3 sequence (DNA): TGCGCCAGCAGCGGACTAGCGATGGGCACAGATACGCAGTATTTT. This gives the protein CASSGLAMGTDTQYF.

The rearrangement uses TRBV10-3 and TRBJ2-5, with 8 bases matching TRBD2. The ends lost 5 bases at V and 2 bases at J; junction bases unmatched: 4. Germline lookup yields CDR1 ENHRY and CDR2 SYGVKD. This CDR3 has 14 residues. Here the CDR3 reads CAISTSGDQETQYF. DNA for the CDR3: TGTGCCATCAGTACTAGCGGAGATCAAGAGACCCAGTACTTC.

The V and J genes are TRBV5-1 and TRBJ1-2, with TRBD1 matching 8 bases. CDR1 and CDR2 from the germline V gene are SGHRS and YFSETQ. The junction had 6 bases not matched to a gene; V was cut back by 1 base and J by 7 bases. CDR3 size: 14 residues. CDR3 residues: CASSLSGQGGGYTF. In DNA, the CDR3 is TGCGCCAGCAGCTTGTCCGGACAGGGCGGTGGCTACACCTTC.

There are a few counts of this clone. The chain couples TRBV28 to TRBJ2-5, with TRBD2 as a possible D gene (5 bases). Germline V gives CDR1 MDHEN, CDR2 SYDVKM. The CDR3 length is 13 residues. Trimming took 5 bases from V and 5 from J, leaving 12 bases between them. The CDR3: CASSPTPGETQYF. The CDR3, as DNA: TGTGCCAGCAGTCCCACGCCGGGGGAGACCCAGTACTTC.

This chain links TRBV6-6 with TRBJ2-5; possible D gene TRBD1, 5 bases. This CDR3 comprises 13 residues. Germline lookup yields CDR1 MNHNY and CDR2 SVGAGI (reference sequence). V was trimmed by 7 bases and J by 5 bases, leaving 14 bases between them. The CDR3 here is CASTQRGAETQYF. The CDR3, as DNA: TGTGCCAGCACCCAAAGGGGCGCGGAGACCCAGTACTTC.

A single count supports this clone. The J gene is TRBJ1-1, the V gene TRBV7-9; D is ambiguous. Looked up from germline, CDR1 is SEHNR and CDR2 is FQNEAQ (reference sequence). The CDR3 extends over 17 amino acids. V was trimmed by 4 bases and J by 4 bases, leaving 22 bases between them. CDR3 bases: TGTGCCAGCAGCTCAATCCTGGAGGGCGCTAGTCGCACTGAAGCTTTCTTT. Translation gives CASSSILEGASRTEAFF.

This clone was counted only a few times. V is TRBV4-2 and J is TRBJ2-3; D is ambiguous. Germline lookup yields CDR1 LGHNA and CDR2 YNFKEQ. This CDR3 is 16 amino acids long. Between the trimmed V and J ends, which lost 0 bases and 2 bases, there was a span of 12 bases. CDR3 residues: CASSQDSLRATDTQYF. The CDR3, as DNA: TGTGCCAGCAGCCAAGATAGTTTGAGAGCCACAGATACGCAGTATTTT.

For this clone: This specimen includes other DNA sequences encoding the same CDR3. This chain joins TRBV5-1 and TRBJ2-7, with 9 positions matching TRBD2. This CDR3 region has 15 residues. Germline values: CDR1 SGHRS, CDR2 YFSETQ. J gave up 1 base and V 3 bases, and 5 bases lay outside the gene matches. CDR3 DNA: TGCGCCAGCAGCTCTCTAGCGGGGCCTTCCTACGAGCAGTACTTC. Protein sequence: CASSSLAGPSYEQYF.

This chain connects TRBV4-2 to TRBJ2-1, with D unclear. The V and J ends lost 0 bases and 0 bases respectively, with 12 bases between them. The CDR3 spans 17 residues. Germline CDR1 reads LGHNA; CDR2 reads YNFKEQ. The CDR3 DNA sequence: TGTGCCAGCAGCCAAGAGCCAAGCGCGAGCTCCTACAATGAGCAGTTCTTC. This encodes CASSQEPSASSYNEQFF.

This chain links TRBV28 with TRBJ1-5, with D hard to call. This CDR3 comprises 14 residues. Germline V CDR1 and CDR2: MDHEN, SYDVKM. The V end lost 3 bases, the J end lost 9 bases, and 15 bases lay between the germline ends. The CDR3: CASSFVSRGSPQHF. The DNA of the CDR3 is TGTGCCAGCAGTTTTGTATCTCGGGGTTCGCCCCAGCATTTT.

The rearrangement uses TRBV6-5 and TRBJ2-7, with D possibly TRBD2 on 7 matching bases. The CDR3 is made up of 14 amino acids. V was cut by 6 bases and J by 8 bases, with 20 bases left in between. In germline, CDR1 is MNHEY, CDR2 SVGAGI. The CDR3 DNA follows: TGTGCCAGCAGGGGGGCGGGAGAGGGGGGAAAGCAGTACTTC. Its protein is CASRGAGEGGKQYF.

This chain joins TRBV19 and TRBJ1-5, with D perhaps matching TRBD1 (5 bases). Germline CDR1 LNHDA, CDR2 SQIVND (reference sequence). Trimming removed 6 bases at V and 5 bases at J, with 11 bases between. CDR3 size: 13 residues. The chain's CDR3 is CASSRRGDQPQHF. The CDR3 DNA sequence: TGTGCCAGTAGCAGACGGGGGGATCAGCCCCAGCATTTT.